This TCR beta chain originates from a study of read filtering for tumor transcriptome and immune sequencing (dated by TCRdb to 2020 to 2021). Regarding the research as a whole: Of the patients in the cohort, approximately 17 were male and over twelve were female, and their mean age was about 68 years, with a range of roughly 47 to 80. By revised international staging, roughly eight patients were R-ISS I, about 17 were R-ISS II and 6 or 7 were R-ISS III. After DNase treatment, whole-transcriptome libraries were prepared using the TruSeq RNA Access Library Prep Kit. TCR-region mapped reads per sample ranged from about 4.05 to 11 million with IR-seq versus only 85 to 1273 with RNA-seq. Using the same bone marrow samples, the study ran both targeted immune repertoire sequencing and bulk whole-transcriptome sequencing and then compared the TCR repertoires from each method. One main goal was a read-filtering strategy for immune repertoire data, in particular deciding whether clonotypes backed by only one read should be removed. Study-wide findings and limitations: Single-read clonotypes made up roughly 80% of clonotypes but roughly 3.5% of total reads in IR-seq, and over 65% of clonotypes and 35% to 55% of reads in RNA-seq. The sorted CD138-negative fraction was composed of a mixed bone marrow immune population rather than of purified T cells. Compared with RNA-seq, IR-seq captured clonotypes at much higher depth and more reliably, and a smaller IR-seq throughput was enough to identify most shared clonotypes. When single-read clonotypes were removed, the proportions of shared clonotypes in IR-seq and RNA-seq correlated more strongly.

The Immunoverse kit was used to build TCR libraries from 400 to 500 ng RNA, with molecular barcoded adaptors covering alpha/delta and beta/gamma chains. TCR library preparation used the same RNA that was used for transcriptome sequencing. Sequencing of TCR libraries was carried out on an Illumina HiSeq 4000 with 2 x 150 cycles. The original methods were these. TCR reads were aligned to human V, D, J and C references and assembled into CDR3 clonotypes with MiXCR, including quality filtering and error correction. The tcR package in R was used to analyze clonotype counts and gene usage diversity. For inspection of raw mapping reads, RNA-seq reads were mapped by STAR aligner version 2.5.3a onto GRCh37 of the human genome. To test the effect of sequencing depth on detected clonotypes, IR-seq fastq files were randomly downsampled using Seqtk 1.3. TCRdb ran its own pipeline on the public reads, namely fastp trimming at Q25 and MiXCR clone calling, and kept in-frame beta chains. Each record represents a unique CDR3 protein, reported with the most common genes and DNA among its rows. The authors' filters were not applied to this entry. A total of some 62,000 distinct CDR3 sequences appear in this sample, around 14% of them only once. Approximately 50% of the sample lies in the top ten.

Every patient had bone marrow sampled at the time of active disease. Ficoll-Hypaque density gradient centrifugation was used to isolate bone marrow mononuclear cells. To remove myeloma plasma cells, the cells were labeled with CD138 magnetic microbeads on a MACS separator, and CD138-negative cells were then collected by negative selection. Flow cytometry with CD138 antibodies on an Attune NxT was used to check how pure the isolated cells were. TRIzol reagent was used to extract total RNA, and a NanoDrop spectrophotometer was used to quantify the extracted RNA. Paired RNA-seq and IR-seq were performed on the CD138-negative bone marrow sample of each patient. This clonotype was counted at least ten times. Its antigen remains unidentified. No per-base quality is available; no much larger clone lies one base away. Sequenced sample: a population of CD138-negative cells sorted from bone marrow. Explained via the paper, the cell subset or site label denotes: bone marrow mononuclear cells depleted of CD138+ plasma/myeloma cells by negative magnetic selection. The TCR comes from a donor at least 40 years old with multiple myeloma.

The nucleotide sequence is given as TGTGCCAGCACCCTACAGGGTGTGAATGAGCAGTTCTTC. It translates to CASTLQGVNEQFF. The sequence is built from TRBV13 and TRBJ2-1, with a weak D call of TRBD1 (6 bases match). The CDR3 contains 13 residues, cysteine and phenylalanine counted. The retained sequence is limited to the CDR3, 39 bases, with the frame set at the first base. The germline V gene encodes CDR1 PRHDT and CDR2 FYEKMQ (reference sequence). V sheds 7 bases and J sheds 7 bases, leaving 14 bases between their ends.